The 13 T cell receptor beta chains below come from one sample, sequenced in a study of cytomegalovirus exposure and HLA in healthy donors. Primers: 60 Vbeta forward and 13 Jbeta reverse. Profiled with immunoSEQ multiplex PCR; TCRdb holds only in-frame clones, not every one. The data show roughly 120,000 clones, around 82% seen once. Material for sequencing was PBMCs. The receptors were gathered from a male donor in good health and CMV-seropositive.

This sequence joins TRBV4-1 and TRBJ2-7; 7 nucleotides match TRBD2. V lost 4 bases and J lost 3; bases outside the gene matches: 9. There are 15 residues in the CDR3. Germline CDR1 and CDR2: MGHRA and YSYEKL. CDR3 nucleotides: TGCGCCAGCAGCCCCCAAGAGGGAGGGATCTACGAGCAGTACTTC. Its translation: CASSPQEGGIYEQYF.

There are a few counts of this clone. The V and J genes are TRBV28 and TRBJ2-5; no definite D call. The better agreement between TRBJ2-7 and the DNA end casts doubt on the J call. The CDR3 is 12 amino acids. Per germline, CDR1 MDHEN and CDR2 SYDVKM. The CDR3 bases are TGTGCCAGCAGTTCTTGGAGTCTCGAGCAGTACTTC. Protein sequence: CASSSWSLEQYF.

V and J are TRBV9 and TRBJ2-3; 8 nucleotides match TRBD2. The CDR3 sequence is 15 residues long. The ends lost 4 bases at V and 5 bases at J; junction bases unmatched: 9. Germline-derived CDR1 and CDR2 are SGDLS and YYNGEE. Here the CDR3 DNA reads TGTGCCAGCAGCCTTCGGGAGGGCCTGGTAGATACGCAGTATTTT. Translating it yields CASSLREGLVDTQYF.

The chain recombines TRBV5-4 with TRBJ2-2, with 14 bases aligning to TRBD2. Trimming removed 0 bases from V and 3 bases from J; junction bases left unmatched: 4. The CDR3 runs to 18 residues. Per germline, CDR1 SGHNT and CDR2 YYREEE (reference sequence). CDR3 amino acids: CASSLGLAGGPDTGELFF. For the CDR3, the DNA is TGTGCCAGCAGCTTGGGACTAGCGGGAGGGCCCGACACCGGGGAGCTGTTTTTT.

The chain is built from TRBV28 and TRBJ2-3; D ambiguous. The germline V gene has CDR1 MDHEN and CDR2 SYDVKM. Trimming removed 6 bases at V and 2 bases at J, with 15 bases between. This CDR3 is 15 amino acids long. DNA of the CDR3: TGTGCCAGCAGCCCTAGGAGAGAGTTCACAGATACGCAGTATTTT. It is translated as CASSPRREFTDTQYF.

The CDR3 bases are TGCGCCAGCAGCCAGGCATACCGGACAGATCACGAGCAGTACTTC. Amino acids: CASSQAYRTDHEQYF. This chain uses TRBV4-3 with TRBJ2-5; TRBD1 might be the D (6 bases). TRBJ2-7 matches the DNA end more closely, so the J call is doubtful. The CDR3 is 15 amino acids. The germline V gene has CDR1 LGHNA and CDR2 YSLEER.

V is TRBV7-9 and J is TRBJ1-3; D gene ambiguous. In germline, CDR1 is SEHNR, CDR2 FQNEAQ (reference sequence). CDR3 length equals 12 residues. Trimming shortened V by 1 base and J by 7 bases, and 5 bases separated the two germline ends. The CDR3 protein is CASSLVLNTIYF. The CDR3 coding sequence is TGTGCCAGCAGCTTAGTTCTTAACACCATATATTTT.

The gene calls are TRBV7-8 and TRBJ1-4; maybe TRBD1 (5 bases). The CDR3 is made up of 16 amino acids. Per germline, CDR1 SGHVS and CDR2 FQNEAQ. V lost 5 bases to trimming and J lost 0 bases, with 13 bases between them. DNA for the CDR3: TGTGCCAGCAGCCCCCTCGCACAGGCAACTAATGAAAAACTGTTTTTT. It translates to CASSPLAQATNEKLFF.

V is TRBV11-2 and J is TRBJ2-7; possible D gene TRBD2, 5 bases. Germline CDR1 and CDR2: SGHAT and FQNNGV. The CDR3 contains 17 residues. The V and J ends lost 0 bases and 0 bases respectively, with 15 bases between them. Written as DNA, the CDR3 is TGTGCCAGCAGCTTAGACTGGACTGCAACCCCCTCCTACGAGCAGTACTTC. It yields the protein CASSLDWTATPSYEQYF.

The rearrangement links TRBV19 to TRBJ1-1; no clear D. This CDR3 comprises 15 residues. CDR1 is LNHDA and CDR2 is SQIVND in the germline V gene (reference sequence). Trimming left V 8 bases short and J 1 base short, with 17 bases between. The CDR3 coding sequence is TGTGCCAGTCTCCCCAGGTATTTGGGGAACACTGAAGCTTTCTTT. It translates to CASLPRYLGNTEAFF.

This chain links TRBV7-3 with TRBJ1-2, with D perhaps matching TRBD1 (5 bases). The CDR3 is 16 amino acids. The germline V gene encodes CDR1 SGHTA and CDR2 FQGTGA. Trimming left V 2 bases short and J 2 bases short, with 15 bases between. The CDR3 DNA sequence: TGTGCCAGCAGCTTAGATCAGGGCGGCCAGAACTATGGCTACACCTTC. Encoded protein: CASSLDQGGQNYGYTF.

J is TRBJ1-4 and V is TRBV6-4; 11 bases line up with TRBD1. Germline assignment: CDR1 MRHNA and CDR2 SNTAGT. The length of the CDR3 is 19 residues. Trimming took 6 bases from V and 0 from J; bases not matched to a gene: 12. The DNA of the CDR3 is TGTGCCAGCAGCGTCCCGGGACAGGGGGTACGGGCAACTAATGAAAAACTGTTTTTT. This sequence encodes CASSVPGQGVRATNEKLFF.

The genes are TRBV7-9 and TRBJ2-7; a weak D match, TRBD1 (5 bases). The germline V gene has CDR1 SEHNR and CDR2 FQNEAQ (reference sequence). The CDR3 is 13 residues long. The CDR3 DNA follows: TGTTCCGTTAGAAAGGGGAATCAGGACGAGCAGTACTTC. Protein sequence: CSVRKGNQDEQYF. Supplemented by reference TRBV7-9 and TRBJ2-7, the full variable domain reads DTGVSQNPRHKITKRGQNVTFRCDPISEHNRLYWYRQTLGQGPEFLTYFQNEAQLEKSRLLSDRFSAERPKGSFSTLEIQRTEQGDSAMYLCSVRKGNQDEQYFGPGTRLTVT.